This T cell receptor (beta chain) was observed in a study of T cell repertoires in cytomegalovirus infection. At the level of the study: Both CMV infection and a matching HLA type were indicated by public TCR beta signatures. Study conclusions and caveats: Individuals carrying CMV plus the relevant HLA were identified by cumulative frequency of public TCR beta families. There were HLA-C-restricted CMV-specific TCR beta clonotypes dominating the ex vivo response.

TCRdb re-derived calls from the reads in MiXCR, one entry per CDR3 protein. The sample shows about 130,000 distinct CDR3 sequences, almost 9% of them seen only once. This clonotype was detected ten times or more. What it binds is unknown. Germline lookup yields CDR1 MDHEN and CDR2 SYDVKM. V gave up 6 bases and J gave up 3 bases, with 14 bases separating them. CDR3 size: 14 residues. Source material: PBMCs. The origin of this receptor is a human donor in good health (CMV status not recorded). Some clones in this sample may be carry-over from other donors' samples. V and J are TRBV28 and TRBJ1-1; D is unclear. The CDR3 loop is CASSRGKRYTEAFF. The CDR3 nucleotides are TGTGCCAGCAGCCGAGGGAAGAGATACACTGAAGCTTTCTTT.